A selection of T cell receptor beta chains follows, all from one sample in a study of T cell responses to AZD1222 COVID-19 vaccine. Using immunoSEQ multiplex PCR, the repertoire was profiled, and TCRdb retains in-frame clones only, with some absent. Among about 130,000 clones listed, approximately 88% were seen once. Sequencing used peripheral blood, obtained on day 0 of AZD1222 vaccination. The receptors stem from an adult in good health. CDR3s include the opening cysteine and the closing phenylalanine or tryptophan. The order of the fields is V gene, clone size, J gene, D gene, CDR3 protein, CDR3 DNA. A D gene is named only where the DNA matches it firmly. For some rows the clone size is stated as once, few or many, or as a class when expanded; others skip it.

V: TRBV27; size: -; J: TRBJ1-1; D: -; CDR3: CASGPLNTEAFF; DNA: TGTGCCAGCGGACCGTTGAACACTGAAGCTTTCTTT
V: TRBV3-1/TRBV3-2; size: -; J: TRBJ1-2; D: -; CDR3: CASSQGVRGYTF; DNA: TGTGCCAGCAGCCAAGGTGTGAGGGGCTACACCTTC
V: TRBV12-5; size: -; J: TRBJ1-1; D: -; CDR3: CASGLDAWSTEAFF; DNA: TGTGCTAGTGGTTTGGATGCCTGGTCGACTGAAGCTTTCTTT
V: TRBV2; size: once; J: TRBJ1-5; D: TRBD1; CDR3: CASSDLAGTGVYQPQHF; DNA: TGTGCCAGCAGTGATTTGGCCGGGACAGGGGTATATCAGCCCCAGCATTTT
V: TRBV6-5; size: -; J: TRBJ1-2; D: TRBD1; CDR3: CASMRDRGNYGYTF; DNA: TGTGCCAGCATGAGGGACAGGGGTAACTATGGCTACACCTTC
V: TRBV7-8; size: -; J: TRBJ1-5; D: -; CDR3: CASSLFARGGNQPQHF; DNA: TGTGCCAGCAGCTTATTCGCCAGGGGAGGCAATCAGCCCCAGCATTTT
V: TRBV19; size: -; J: TRBJ2-3; D: TRBD2; CDR3: CASRLAGGSDTQYF; DNA: TGTGCTTCGCGGCTAGCGGGGGGATCAGATACGCAGTATTTT
V: TRBV6-6; size: few; J: TRBJ1-3; D: -; CDR3: CASSYTDQDSGNTIYF; DNA: TGTGCCAGCAGTTATACCGACCAGGACTCTGGAAACACCATATATTTT
V: TRBV6-5; size: few; J: TRBJ2-7; D: -; CDR3: CASSYYRTTSYEQYF; DNA: TGTGCCAGCAGTTACTACAGGACTACCTCCTACGAGCAGTACTTC
V: TRBV6-5; size: -; J: TRBJ1-2; D: -; CDR3: CASSYPLQRGKYGYTF; DNA: TGTGCCAGCAGTTACCCCCTCCAGCGGGGGAAGTATGGCTACACCTTC
V: TRBV3-1/TRBV3-2; size: -; J: TRBJ1-6; D: -; CDR3: CASGLSSYNSPLHF; DNA: TGTGCCAGCGGGCTAAGCTCCTATAATTCACCCCTCCACTTT
V: TRBV10-2; size: -; J: TRBJ2-1; D: -; CDR3: CASSAPPREQFF; DNA: TGCGCCAGCAGTGCGCCCCCCCGTGAGCAGTTCTTC
V: TRBV6-2/TRBV6-3; size: few; J: TRBJ1-1; D: -; CDR3: CASSYSLGNTEAFF; DNA: TGTGCCAGCAGTTACTCGTTGGGAAACACTGAAGCTTTCTTT
V: TRBV4-3; size: -; J: TRBJ2-2; D: -; CDR3: CASSPMSTVLSGELFF; DNA: TGCGCCAGCAGCCCCATGTCGACGGTTCTCTCCGGGGAGCTGTTTTTT
V: TRBV6-6; size: -; J: TRBJ1-2; D: TRBD1; CDR3: CASSRTGTGVNYGYTF; DNA: TGTGCCAGCAGTCGAACCGGGACAGGAGTTAACTATGGCTACACCTTC
V: TRBV4-3; size: -; J: TRBJ2-7; D: TRBD2; CDR3: CASSQGSSGGREQYF; DNA: TGCGCCAGCAGCCAAGGCTCCAGCGGGGGGCGGGAGCAGTACTTC
V: TRBV19; size: -; J: TRBJ1-1; D: -; CDR3: CASSGGRNTEAFF; DNA: TGTGCCAGTAGTGGGGGACGGAACACTGAAGCTTTCTTT
V: TRBV19; size: -; J: TRBJ2-7; D: -; CDR3: CASSILEYF; DNA: TGTGCCAGTAGTATACTGGAGTACTTC
V: TRBV12-3/TRBV12-4; size: -; J: TRBJ1-2; D: -; CDR3: CASSRDGVYGYTF; DNA: TGTGCCAGCAGCCGGGACGGGGTGTATGGCTACACCTTC
V: TRBV19; size: -; J: TRBJ1-2; D: TRBD1; CDR3: CATNPARDSPKDGYTF; DNA: TGTGCCACCAACCCAGCCCGGGACAGCCCTAAGGATGGCTACACCTTC
V: TRBV19; size: -; J: TRBJ1-6; D: TRBD1; CDR3: CASTRQGGTPLHF; DNA: TGTGCCAGTACTCGACAGGGTGGAACCCCCCTCCACTTT
V: TRBV6-2/TRBV6-3; size: -; J: TRBJ2-5; D: TRBD2; CDR3: CASSFGGGQETQYF; DNA: TGTGCCAGCAGCTTCGGGGGGGGCCAAGAGACCCAGTACTTC
V: TRBV6-2/TRBV6-3; size: once; J: TRBJ1-1; D: -; CDR3: CASSLTRQNTEAFF; DNA: TGTGCCAGCAGTTTGACAAGACAGAACACTGAAGCTTTCTTT
V: TRBV27; size: few; J: TRBJ1-2; D: -; CDR3: CASSYDSRSRHTF; DNA: TGTGCCAGCAGTTATGACAGTAGAAGCCGGCACACCTTC
V: TRBV4-3; size: medium-sized; J: TRBJ1-1; D: -; CDR3: CASSQDPAVSEAFF; DNA: TGCGCCAGCAGCCAAGACCCAGCGGTTTCTGAAGCTTTCTTT
V: TRBV6-6; size: -; J: TRBJ1-2; D: -; CDR3: CASQRVNTNYGYTF; DNA: TGTGCCAGCCAAAGGGTCAACACGAACTATGGCTACACCTTC
V: TRBV18; size: -; J: TRBJ2-1; D: -; CDR3: CASSLTWENNEQFF; DNA: TGTGCCAGCTCACTCACATGGGAAAACAATGAGCAGTTCTTC
V: TRBV7-2; size: once; J: TRBJ1-1; D: TRBD1; CDR3: CASSLVTGSAEAFF; DNA: TGTGCCAGCAGCTTAGTGACAGGGAGTGCTGAAGCTTTCTTT
V: TRBV2; size: once; J: TRBJ1-1; D: -; CDR3: CASTRSGGTEAFF; DNA: TGTGCCAGCACCCGCTCGGGGGGCACTGAAGCTTTCTTT
V: TRBV18; size: -; J: TRBJ2-7; D: -; CDR3: CASSERGGEQYF; DNA: TGTGCCAGCTCAGAACGGGGAGGCGAGCAGTACTTC
V: TRBV5-4; size: -; J: TRBJ2-5; D: -; CDR3: CASSLVGRTTGETQYF; DNA: TGTGCCAGCAGCTTGGTGGGACGGACAACTGGGGAGACCCAGTACTTC
V: TRBV4-1; size: -; J: TRBJ2-2; D: -; CDR3: CASSLRDLNTGELFF; DNA: TGCGCCAGCAGCCTCCGGGACCTGAACACCGGGGAGCTGTTTTTT
V: TRBV18; size: -; J: TRBJ1-2; D: TRBD1; CDR3: CASSPTRGQDYGYTF; DNA: TGTGCCAGCTCACCAACTAGGGGACAGGACTATGGCTACACCTTC
V: TRBV6-5; size: once; J: TRBJ1-1; D: -; CDR3: CASHGGSEAFF; DNA: TGTGCCAGCCATGGAGGGTCTGAAGCTTTCTTT
V: TRBV19; size: -; J: TRBJ1-1; D: -; CDR3: CASTLSPLNTEAFF; DNA: TGTGCCAGTACCCTAAGCCCTTTGAACACTGAAGCTTTCTTT
V: TRBV6-5; size: -; J: TRBJ1-1; D: -; CDR3: CASSYRGPSEAFF; DNA: TGTGCCAGCAGTTATCGGGGCCCTTCTGAAGCTTTCTTT
V: TRBV5-1; size: -; J: TRBJ2-1; D: TRBD1; CDR3: CASSLVTRTGWNNEQFF; DNA: TGCGCCAGCAGCTTGGTAACAAGGACAGGTTGGAACAATGAGCAGTTCTTC
V: TRBV30; size: -; J: TRBJ2-2; D: TRBD2; CDR3: CAWGGGTNTGELFF; DNA: TGTGCCTGGGGCGGGGGGACGAACACCGGGGAGCTGTTTTTT
V: TRBV5-1; size: -; J: TRBJ1-1; D: TRBD1; CDR3: CASSAGDRQRGNTEAFF; DNA: TGCGCCAGCAGCGCCGGGGACAGACAACGCGGGAACACTGAAGCTTTCTTT
V: TRBV5-1; size: -; J: TRBJ1-1; D: -; CDR3: CASSPGTVGTEAFF; DNA: TGCGCCAGCAGCCCCGGGACGGTTGGAACTGAAGCTTTCTTT
V: TRBV18; size: -; J: TRBJ1-1; D: -; CDR3: CASSSGRNTEAFF; DNA: TGTGCCAGCTCTTCGGGGAGGAACACTGAAGCTTTCTTT
V: TRBV10-1; size: -; J: TRBJ2-1; D: TRBD2; CDR3: CASSEWVRGTSGVDEQFF; DNA: TGCGCCAGCAGTGAGTGGGTTCGTGGGACTAGCGGGGTCGATGAGCAGTTCTTC
V: TRBV2; size: -; J: TRBJ2-5; D: -; CDR3: CASSGPPGGVAETQYF; DNA: TGTGCCAGCAGTGGGCCCCCGGGCGGGGTGGCGGAGACCCAGTACTTC
V: TRBV4-2; size: -; J: TRBJ1-2; D: -; CDR3: CASSQERESGYTF; DNA: TGTGCCAGCAGCCAAGAAAGGGAAAGCGGCTACACCTTC
V: TRBV30; size: -; J: TRBJ1-2; D: TRBD1; CDR3: CAWSRTGRYGYTF; DNA: TGTGCCTGGAGTAGGACAGGGCGTTATGGCTACACCTTC
V: TRBV6-5; size: -; J: TRBJ1-1; D: -; CDR3: CASSYHRTSAEAFF; DNA: TGTGCCAGCAGTTACCATAGAACCTCCGCTGAAGCTTTCTTT
V: TRBV10-2; size: -; J: TRBJ1-1; D: -; CDR3: CASSAGEGTEAFF; DNA: TGCGCCAGCAGTGCTGGGGAGGGCACTGAAGCTTTCTTT
V: TRBV15; size: -; J: TRBJ1-1; D: -; CDR3: CATSRGDTEAFF; DNA: TGTGCCACCAGCAGAGGGGACACTGAAGCTTTCTTT
V: TRBV10-3; size: -; J: TRBJ1-4; D: -; CDR3: CAISESNGQPIEKLFF; DNA: TGTGCCATCAGTGAGTCGAATGGGCAACCTATTGAAAAACTGTTTTTT
V: TRBV7-2; size: -; J: TRBJ2-3; D: TRBD2; CDR3: CASSLSSGGPDTQYF; DNA: TGTGCCAGCAGCTTATCTTCGGGGGGGCCAGATACGCAGTATTTT
V: TRBV30; size: -; J: TRBJ1-1; D: TRBD1; CDR3: CAWSPDRAEAFF; DNA: TGTGCCTGGAGTCCCGACAGGGCGGAAGCTTTCTTT
V: TRBV5-5; size: -; J: TRBJ2-3; D: TRBD2; CDR3: CASSLRLAGGPEDTQYF; DNA: TGTGCCAGCAGCTTGAGGCTAGCGGGGGGGCCGGAAGATACGCAGTATTTT
V: TRBV3-1/TRBV3-2; size: -; J: TRBJ2-5; D: -; CDR3: CASSPTGYQETQYF; DNA: TGTGCCAGCAGCCCGACGGGGTACCAAGAGACCCAGTACTTC
V: TRBV6-5; size: -; J: TRBJ1-2; D: TRBD1; CDR3: CASTRDSYGYTF; DNA: TGTGCCAGCACCCGGGACAGCTATGGCTACACCTTC
V: TRBV6-6; size: few; J: TRBJ1-1; D: -; CDR3: CASSYATGEAFF; DNA: TGTGCCAGCAGTTACGCCACAGGGGAAGCTTTCTTT